The present T cell receptor beta chain was sequenced within a study of T cell responses to AZD1222 COVID-19 vaccine. Study-level points and caveats: Reportedly, nearly half of unique spike TCRs recognized epitopes outside B.1.351/B.1.1.7 mutations. At baseline, seropositivity was found in only five or six AZD1222 recipients.

Profiling relied on immunoSEQ multiplex PCR, and the TCRdb table lists in-frame clones only, not all of them. The repertoire holds 79,000 or so clones, with more than 60% as singletons. The CDR3 covers 16 residues. CDR1 and CDR2 from the germline V gene are LGHNA and YSLEER. V lost 0 bases, J lost 1 base, and 12 bases lay in between. Points on this clone: Its antigen is not known.

The V and J genes are TRBV4-3 and TRBJ1-1, with D perhaps TRBD1 (5 bases). This TCR derives from an adult who received the MenACWY meningococcal vaccine as a control. The sample in question was peripheral blood, obtained 28 days after the second dose of the MenACWY control vaccine. The CDR3 here is CASSQDLEGRNTEAFF. The CDR3 DNA follows: TGCGCCAGCAGCCAAGATCTAGAGGGACGGAACACTGAAGCTTTCTTT.